This TCR beta chain was captured by sequencing in a study of T-cell reconstitution after alpha-beta-depleted transplantation in children. Unique molecular identifiers were incorporated when the TCRbeta library was constructed. TCRdb reprocessed the PCR reads with MiXCR, giving one entry per CDR3 protein. The top ten clones hold less than 4% of a sample with just under 550,000 distinct CDR3 sequences, approximately 16% of them seen once. Trimming removed 5 bases from V and 2 bases from J, with 11 bases in between. CDR3 length: 13 residues. The V gene's germline CDR1 is SGHRS and CDR2 YFSETQ. The J gene is TRBJ2-7, the V gene TRBV5-1; TRBD1 might be the D (6 bases). This sequence was found in a human donor who donated a stem cell graft to a child with acute lymphoblastic leukemia. The sequenced sample was PBMCs from the stem cell graft donor, obtained from the stem cell graft. CDR3 in DNA: TGCGCCAGCAGACCAGGACAGACCTACGAGCAGTACTTC. This codes for CASRPGQTYEQYF.